What follows is one T cell receptor beta chain and its context. This sample is drawn from a study of blood T cell repertoires in COVID-19. Study as a whole: Material from acute and convalescent COVID-19 was sourced from the United States, Italy and Spain. Sample material is recorded as cDNA or gDNA derived from T cells, B-cell-depleted T cells, or PBMCs.

TCRdb's table, derived via immunoSEQ multiplex PCR, lists solely in-frame clones and lacks some. The sample holds about 180,000 clones, 70% to 90% seen once. V lost 7 bases and J lost 1, with 19 bases in between. This CDR3 has 16 residues. Germline V lookup: CDR1 LNHDA, CDR2 SQIVND (reference sequence). The rearrangement links TRBV19 to TRBJ1-1; D is unclear. The sequenced sample was peripheral blood. The receptor's source is a man in his 60s with acute or convalescent COVID-19. In DNA form, the CDR3 reads TGTGCCAGTATTAGGTTAGTGGCAGGCCGGAACACTGAAGCTTTCTTT. The encoded protein is CASIRLVAGRNTEAFF.